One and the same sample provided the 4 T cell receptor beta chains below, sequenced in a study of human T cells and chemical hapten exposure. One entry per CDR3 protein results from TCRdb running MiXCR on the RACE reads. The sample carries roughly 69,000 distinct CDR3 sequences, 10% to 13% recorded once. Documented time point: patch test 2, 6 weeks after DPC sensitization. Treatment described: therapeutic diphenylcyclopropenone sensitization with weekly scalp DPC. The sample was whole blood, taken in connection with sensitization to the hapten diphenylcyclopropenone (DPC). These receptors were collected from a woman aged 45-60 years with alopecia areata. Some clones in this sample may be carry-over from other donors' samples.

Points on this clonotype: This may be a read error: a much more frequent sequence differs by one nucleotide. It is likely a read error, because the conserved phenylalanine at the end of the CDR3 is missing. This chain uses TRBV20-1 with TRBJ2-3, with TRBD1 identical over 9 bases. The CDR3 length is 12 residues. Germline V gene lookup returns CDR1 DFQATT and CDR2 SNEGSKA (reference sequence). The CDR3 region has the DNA TGCACCACGTACCGGGACAGGGATTCGCAGTATTTA. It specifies CTTYRDRDSQYL.

CDR3 DNA: TGCACCAGCAGCCATAGCCCCCCAGCCAAAAACATTCAGTACTTC. This sequence encodes CTSSHSPPAKNIQYF. The J gene is TRBJ2-4, the V gene TRBV1; TRBD1 reflects the table's D call only, with no check against the DNA. TRBV1 is termed a pseudogene. The CDR3 runs to 15 residues.

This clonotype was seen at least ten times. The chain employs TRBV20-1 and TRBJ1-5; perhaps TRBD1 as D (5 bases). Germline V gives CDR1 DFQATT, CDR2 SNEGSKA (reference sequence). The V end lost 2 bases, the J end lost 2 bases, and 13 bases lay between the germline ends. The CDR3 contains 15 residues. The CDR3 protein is CSARIPGRGNQPQHF. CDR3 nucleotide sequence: TGCAGTGCTAGAATACCGGGACGAGGCAATCAGCCCCAGCATTTT.

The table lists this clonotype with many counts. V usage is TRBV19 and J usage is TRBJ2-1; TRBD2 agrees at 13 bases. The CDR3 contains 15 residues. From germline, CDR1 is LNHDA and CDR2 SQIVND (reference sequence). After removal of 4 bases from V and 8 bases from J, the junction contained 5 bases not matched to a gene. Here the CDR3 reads CASSTLAGGPYEQFF. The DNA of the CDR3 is TGTGCCAGTAGTACACTAGCGGGAGGGCCCTATGAGCAGTTCTTC.